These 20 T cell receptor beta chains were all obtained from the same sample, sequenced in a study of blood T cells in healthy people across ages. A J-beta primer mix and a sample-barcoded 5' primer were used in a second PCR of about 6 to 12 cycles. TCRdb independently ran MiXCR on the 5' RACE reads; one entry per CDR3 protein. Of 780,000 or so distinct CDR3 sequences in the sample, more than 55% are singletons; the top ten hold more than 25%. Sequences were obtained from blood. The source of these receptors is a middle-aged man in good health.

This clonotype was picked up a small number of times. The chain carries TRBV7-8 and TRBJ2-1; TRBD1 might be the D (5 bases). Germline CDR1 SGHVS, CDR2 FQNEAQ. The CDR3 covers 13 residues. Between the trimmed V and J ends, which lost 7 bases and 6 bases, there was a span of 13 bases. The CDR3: CASKQVSRNEQFF. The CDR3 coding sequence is TGTGCCAGCAAACAGGTTTCGCGCAATGAGCAGTTCTTC.

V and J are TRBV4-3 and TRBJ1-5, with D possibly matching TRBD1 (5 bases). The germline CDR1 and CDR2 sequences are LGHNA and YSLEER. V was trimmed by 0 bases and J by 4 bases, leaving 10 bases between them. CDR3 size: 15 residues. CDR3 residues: CASSQEAGINQPQHF. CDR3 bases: TGCGCCAGCAGCCAAGAGGCAGGGATTAATCAGCCCCAGCATTTT.

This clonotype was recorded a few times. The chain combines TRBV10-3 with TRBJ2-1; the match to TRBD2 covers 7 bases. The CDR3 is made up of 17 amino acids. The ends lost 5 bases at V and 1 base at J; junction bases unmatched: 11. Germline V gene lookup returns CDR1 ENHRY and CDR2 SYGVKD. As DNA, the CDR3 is TGTGCCATCAGTCCGGTCAGCGGGGTTCCTTCCTACAATGAGCAGTTCTTC. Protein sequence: CAISPVSGVPSYNEQFF.

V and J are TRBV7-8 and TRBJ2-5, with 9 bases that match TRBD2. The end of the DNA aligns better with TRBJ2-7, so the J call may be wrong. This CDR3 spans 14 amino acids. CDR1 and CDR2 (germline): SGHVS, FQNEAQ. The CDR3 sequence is CASSLEGLAGEQYF. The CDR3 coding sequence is TGTGCCAGCAGCCTTGAGGGACTAGCCGGCGAGCAGTACTTC.

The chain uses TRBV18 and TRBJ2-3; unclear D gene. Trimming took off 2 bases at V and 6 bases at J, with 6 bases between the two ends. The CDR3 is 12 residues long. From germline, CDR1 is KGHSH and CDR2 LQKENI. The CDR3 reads CASSPYYDTQYF. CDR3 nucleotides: TGTGCCAGCTCACCATACTACGATACGCAGTATTTT.

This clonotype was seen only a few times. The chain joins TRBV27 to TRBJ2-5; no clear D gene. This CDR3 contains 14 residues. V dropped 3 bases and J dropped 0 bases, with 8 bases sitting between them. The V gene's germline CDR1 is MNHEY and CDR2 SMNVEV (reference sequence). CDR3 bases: TGTGCCAGCAGTTTTAATGGCAACCAAGAGACCCAGTACTTC. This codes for CASSFNGNQETQYF.

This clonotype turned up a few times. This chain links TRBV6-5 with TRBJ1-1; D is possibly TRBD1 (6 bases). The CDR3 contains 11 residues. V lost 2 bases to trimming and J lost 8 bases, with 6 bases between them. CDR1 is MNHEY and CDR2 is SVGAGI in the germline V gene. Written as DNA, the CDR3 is TGTGCCAGCAGTTACGGGACAGAAGCTTTCTTT. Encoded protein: CASSYGTEAFF.

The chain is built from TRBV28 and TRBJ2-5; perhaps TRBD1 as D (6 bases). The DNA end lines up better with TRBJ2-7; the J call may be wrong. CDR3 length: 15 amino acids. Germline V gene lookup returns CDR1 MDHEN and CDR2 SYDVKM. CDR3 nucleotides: TGTGCCAGCAGTACCCGTGGGGGCGTCGGATACGAGCAGTACTTC. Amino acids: CASSTRGGVGYEQYF.

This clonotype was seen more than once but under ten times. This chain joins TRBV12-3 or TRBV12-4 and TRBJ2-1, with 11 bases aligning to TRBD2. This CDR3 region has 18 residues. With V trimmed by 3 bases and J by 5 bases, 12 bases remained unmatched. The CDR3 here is CASSFLKRASGRNNEQFF. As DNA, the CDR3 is TGTGCCAGCAGTTTCTTAAAACGGGCTAGCGGGAGGAACAATGAGCAGTTCTTC.

This CDR3 is CASSFGIGQPQHF. The CDR3 nucleotides read TGTGCCAGCAGTTTCGGGATAGGGCAGCCCCAGCATTTT. This chain links TRBV27 with TRBJ1-5; D unresolved. The CDR3 runs 13 residues. V lost 3 bases, J lost 7 bases, and 10 bases lay in between. Germline-derived CDR1 and CDR2 are MNHEY and SMNVEV (reference sequence).

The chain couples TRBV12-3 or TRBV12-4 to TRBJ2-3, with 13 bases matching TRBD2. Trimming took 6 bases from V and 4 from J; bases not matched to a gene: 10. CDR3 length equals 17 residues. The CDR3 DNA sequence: TGTGCCAGCAGCCGGGGACTAGCGGGGAGAAGCGCAGATACGCAGTATTTT. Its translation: CASSRGLAGRSADTQYF.

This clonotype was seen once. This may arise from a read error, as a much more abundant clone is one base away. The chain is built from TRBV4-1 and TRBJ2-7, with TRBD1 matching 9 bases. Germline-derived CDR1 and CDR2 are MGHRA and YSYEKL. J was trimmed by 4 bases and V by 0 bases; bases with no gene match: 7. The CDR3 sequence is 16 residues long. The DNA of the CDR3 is TGCGCCAGCAGCCAAGAGGACACAGGGGGCCGGTACGAGCAGTACTTC. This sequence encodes CASSQEDTGGRYEQYF.

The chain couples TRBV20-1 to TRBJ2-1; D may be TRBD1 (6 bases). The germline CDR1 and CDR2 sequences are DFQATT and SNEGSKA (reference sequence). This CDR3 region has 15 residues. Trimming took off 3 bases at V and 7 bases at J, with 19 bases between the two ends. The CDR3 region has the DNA TGCAGTGCTAGGTCCATTACCCAGGGGTGGAATGAGCAGTTCTTC. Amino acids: CSARSITQGWNEQFF.

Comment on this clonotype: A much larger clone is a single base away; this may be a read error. CDR3 DNA: TGCAGTGCTAGCGGGGGCAGGGAATATCAGCCCCAGCATTTT. This sequence encodes CSASGGREYQPQHF. The rearrangement uses TRBV20-1 and TRBJ1-5, with a weak D call TRBD1 (6 bases). CDR3 size: 14 residues. The germline V gene encodes CDR1 DFQATT and CDR2 SNEGSKA (reference sequence). The ends were cut back, 3 bases at V and 5 bases at J, with 14 bases in the middle.

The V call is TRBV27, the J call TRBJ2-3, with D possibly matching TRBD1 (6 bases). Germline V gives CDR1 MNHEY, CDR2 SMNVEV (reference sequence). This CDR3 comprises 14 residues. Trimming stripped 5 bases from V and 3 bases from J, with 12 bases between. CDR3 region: CASSTGSNTDTQYF. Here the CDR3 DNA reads TGTGCCAGCAGTACAGGGAGTAATACAGATACGCAGTATTTT.

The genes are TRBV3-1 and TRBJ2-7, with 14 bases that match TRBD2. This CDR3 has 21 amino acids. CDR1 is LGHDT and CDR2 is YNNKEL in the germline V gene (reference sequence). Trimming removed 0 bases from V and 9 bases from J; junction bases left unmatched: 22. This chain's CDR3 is CASSQDRVGRLAGGTLGMQYF. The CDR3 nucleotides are TGTGCCAGCAGCCAAGATCGAGTAGGGCGACTAGCGGGAGGGACTTTAGGGATGCAGTACTTC.

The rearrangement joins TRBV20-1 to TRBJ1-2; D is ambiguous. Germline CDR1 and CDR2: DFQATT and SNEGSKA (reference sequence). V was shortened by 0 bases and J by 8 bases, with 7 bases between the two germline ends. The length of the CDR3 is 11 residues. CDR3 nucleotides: TGCAGTGCTAGAGATTTAAGCGGCTACACCTTC. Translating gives CSARDLSGYTF.

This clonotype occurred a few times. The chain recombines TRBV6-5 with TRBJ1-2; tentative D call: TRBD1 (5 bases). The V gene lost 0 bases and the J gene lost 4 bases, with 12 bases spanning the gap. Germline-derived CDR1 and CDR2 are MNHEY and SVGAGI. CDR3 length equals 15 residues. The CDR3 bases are TGTGCCAGCAGTTACTCTCTGGGGCGGATCTATGGCTACACCTTC. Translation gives CASSYSLGRIYGYTF.

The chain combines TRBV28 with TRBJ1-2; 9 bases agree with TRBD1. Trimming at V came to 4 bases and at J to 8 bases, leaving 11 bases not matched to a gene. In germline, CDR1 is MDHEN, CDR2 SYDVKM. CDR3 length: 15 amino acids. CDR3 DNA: TGTGCCAGCAGTTCAATGGCCGGACAGGGGATCGGCTACACCTTC. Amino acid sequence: CASSSMAGQGIGYTF.

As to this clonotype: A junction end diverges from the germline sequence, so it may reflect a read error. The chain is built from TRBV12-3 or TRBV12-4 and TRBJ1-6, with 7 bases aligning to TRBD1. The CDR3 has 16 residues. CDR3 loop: CASSRTGPSYKSPLHF. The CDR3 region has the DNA TGTGCCAGCAGTCGGACAGGTCCCTCCTATAAGTCACCCCTCCACTTT.